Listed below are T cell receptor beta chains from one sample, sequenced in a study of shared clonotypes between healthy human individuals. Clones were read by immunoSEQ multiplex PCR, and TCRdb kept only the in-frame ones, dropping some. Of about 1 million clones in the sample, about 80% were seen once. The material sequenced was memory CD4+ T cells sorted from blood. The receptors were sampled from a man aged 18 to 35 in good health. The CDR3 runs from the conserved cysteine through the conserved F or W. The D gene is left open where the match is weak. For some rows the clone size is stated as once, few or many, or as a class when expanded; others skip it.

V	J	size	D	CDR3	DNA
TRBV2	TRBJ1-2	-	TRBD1	CASSRGQGANYGYTF	TGTGCCAGCAGTAGAGGACAGGGAGCTAACTATGGCTACACCTTC
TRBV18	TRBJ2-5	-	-	CASSPRELGETQYF	TGTGCCAGCTCACCACGGGAGTTGGGGGAGACCCAGTACTTC
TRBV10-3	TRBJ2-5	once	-	CAISESPPEGETQYF	TGTGCCATCAGTGAGTCGCCCCCCGAGGGTGAGACCCAGTACTTC
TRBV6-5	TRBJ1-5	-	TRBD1	CASRRTGGDQPQHF	TGTGCCAGCAGGAGGACAGGGGGAGATCAGCCCCAGCATTTT
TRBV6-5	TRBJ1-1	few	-	CASSYETPRGRTEAFF	TGTGCCAGCAGTTACGAAACCCCAAGGGGTCGGACTGAAGCTTTCTTT
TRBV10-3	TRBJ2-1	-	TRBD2	CAISESGLLYNEQFF	TGTGCCATCAGTGAGTCGGGACTACTATACAATGAGCAGTTCTTC
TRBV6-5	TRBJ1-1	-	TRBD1	CASRSRTGGTEAFF	TGTGCCAGCAGGTCCAGGACAGGAGGGACTGAAGCTTTCTTT
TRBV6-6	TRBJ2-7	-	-	CASWDGLHEQYF	TGTGCCAGCTGGGACGGACTGCACGAGCAGTACTTC
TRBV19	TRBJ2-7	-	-	CASSIGVQTYEQYF	TGTGCCAGTAGTATAGGGGTTCAGACCTACGAGCAGTACTTC
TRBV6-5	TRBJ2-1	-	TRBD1	CASSPGTGYRNEQFF	TGTGCCAGCAGTCCCGGGACAGGGTATAGGAATGAGCAGTTCTTC